This T cell receptor (beta chain) was captured in a study of T cells after yellow fever vaccination. Trimming removed 5 bases at V and 8 bases at J, with 15 bases between. CDR1 SGHTA and CDR2 FQGNSA come from the germline V gene. The CDR3 length is 13 residues. Via MiXCR, TCRdb re-called the 5' RACE reads, giving one row per CDR3 protein. The repertoire holds a few hundred thousand distinct CDR3 sequences, with roughly 8.3% as singletons. Sample: PBMCs, taken roughly 45 days after the first yellow fever vaccination. This clonotype was obtained from a man aged 18 to 29 who received the YFV17D yellow fever vaccine. The chain is built from TRBV7-2 and TRBJ1-1, with a tentative D call TRBD1 (5 bases). CDR3 sequence reads: CASSPSWGREAFF. In DNA, the CDR3 is TGTGCCAGCAGCCCCAGCTGGGGGAGGGAAGCTTTCTTT.